This TCR beta chain was observed in a study of neurological immune-mediated disorders. This clonotype showed up just once. A read error may produce the germline difference seen at one junction end. TCRdb re-called the 5' RACE reads through MiXCR, storing one row per CDR3 protein. The sample has fewer than 50,000 distinct CDR3 sequences, around an eighth seen once. Time point indicated: longitudinal time-point 3. The unsorted libraries were generated from a total of 2 million PBMCs, which had been stored in RNAlater at -80 C. The specimen was PBMCs. This clonotype originated in a man aged 25-45 years in good health.

CDR3 in DNA: TGCGACAGCAGCCTAAGCAGGGGTCCCTACGAGCAGTACTTC. It yields the protein CDSSLSRGPYEQYF. This chain links TRBV5-1 with TRBJ2-7; TRBD1 might be the D (6 bases). The CDR3 spans 14 residues. Looked up from germline, CDR1 is SGHRS and CDR2 is YFSETQ.